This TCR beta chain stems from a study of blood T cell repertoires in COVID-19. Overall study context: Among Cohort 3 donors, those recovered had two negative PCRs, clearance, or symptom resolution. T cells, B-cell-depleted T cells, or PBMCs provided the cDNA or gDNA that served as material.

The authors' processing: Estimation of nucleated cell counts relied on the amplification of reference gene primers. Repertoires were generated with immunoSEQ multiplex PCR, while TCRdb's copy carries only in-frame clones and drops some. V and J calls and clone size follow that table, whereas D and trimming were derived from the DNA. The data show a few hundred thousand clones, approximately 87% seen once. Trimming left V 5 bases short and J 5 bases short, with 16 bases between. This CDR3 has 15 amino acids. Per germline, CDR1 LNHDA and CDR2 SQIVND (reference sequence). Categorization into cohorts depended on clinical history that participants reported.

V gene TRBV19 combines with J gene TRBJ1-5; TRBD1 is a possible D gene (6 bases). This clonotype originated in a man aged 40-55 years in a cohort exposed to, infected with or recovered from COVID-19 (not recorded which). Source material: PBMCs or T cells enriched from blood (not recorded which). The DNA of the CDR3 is TGTGCCAGTAGTCCCCCAACAGGGTCCCATCAGCCCCAGCATTTT. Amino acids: CASSPPTGSHQPQHF.